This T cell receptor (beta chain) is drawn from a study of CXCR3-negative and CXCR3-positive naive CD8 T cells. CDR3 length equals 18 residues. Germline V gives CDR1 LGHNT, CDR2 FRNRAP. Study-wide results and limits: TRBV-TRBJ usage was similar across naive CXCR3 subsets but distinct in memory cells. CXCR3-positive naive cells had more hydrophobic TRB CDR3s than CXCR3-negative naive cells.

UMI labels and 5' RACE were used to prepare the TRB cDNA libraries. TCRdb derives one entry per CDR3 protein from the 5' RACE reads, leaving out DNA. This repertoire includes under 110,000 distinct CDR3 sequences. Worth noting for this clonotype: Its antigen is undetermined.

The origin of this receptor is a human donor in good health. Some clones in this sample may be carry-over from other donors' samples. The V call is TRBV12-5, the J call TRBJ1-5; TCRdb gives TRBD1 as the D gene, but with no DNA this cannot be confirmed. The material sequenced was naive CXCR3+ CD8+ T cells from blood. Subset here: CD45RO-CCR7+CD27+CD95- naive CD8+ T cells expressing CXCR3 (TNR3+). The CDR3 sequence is CASGLTYRDRGLNQPQHF. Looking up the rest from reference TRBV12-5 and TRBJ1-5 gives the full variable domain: DARVTQTPRHKVTEMGQEVTMRCQPILGHNTVFWYRQTMMQGLELLAYFRNRAPLDDSGMPKDRFSAEMPDATLATLKIQPSEPRDSAVYFCASGLTYRDRGLNQPQHFGDGTRLSIL.